Presented here are 32 T cell receptor beta chains from one specimen sequenced in a study of T-cell memory formation after mild COVID-19. TCRdb passed the 5' RACE reads through MiXCR, listing each CDR3 protein once. The data contain more than 250,000 distinct CDR3 sequences, about 17% of them singletons. Sequenced material: PBMCs or a T cell subset sorted from them (not recorded which). The receptors originated from a man aged 18 to 29 who had mild COVID-19 (a few samples of this study predate the infection). Cell type and time point are not known.

As to this clonotype: One end of the junction varies from germline; a read error may be responsible. V is TRBV7-3 and J is TRBJ2-5, with D tentatively TRBD1 (5 bases). Germline CDR1 reads SGHTA; CDR2 reads FQGTGA. The CDR3 runs to 15 residues. The CDR3 nucleotides are TGTGCCAGCAGCCTAACGCGACAGCGACAAGAGACCCAGTACTTC. Translation: CASSLTRQRQETQYF. Full variable domain (missing parts from reference TRBV7-3 and TRBJ2-5): GAGVSQTPSNKVTEKGKYVELRCDPISGHTALYWYRQSLGQGPEFLIYFQGTGAADDSGLPNDRFFAVRPEGSVSTLKIQRTERGDSAVYLCASSLTRQRQETQYFGPGTRLLVL.

There are many counts of this clonotype. This chain connects TRBV7-7 to TRBJ2-7; TRBD1 matches 10 bases. CDR1 SSHAT and CDR2 FNYEAQ come from the germline V gene (reference sequence). The CDR3 totals 14 residues. The CDR3 bases are TGTGCTAGCAGCCCCCGGGACAGGGGATACGAGCAGTACGTC. Its protein is CASSPRDRGYEQYV.

The chain combines TRBV28 with TRBJ2-3; TRBD1 is a possible D gene (6 bases). Germline V lookup: CDR1 MDHEN, CDR2 SYDVKM. The V end lost 6 bases, the J end lost 4 bases, and 11 bases lay between the germline ends. This CDR3 is built from 13 residues. The CDR3 sequence: CASSSHRADTQYF. The CDR3 DNA follows: TGTGCCAGCAGCTCCCACAGGGCAGATACGCAGTATTTT.

The chain employs TRBV11-2 and TRBJ2-3; D ambiguous. From germline, CDR1 is SGHAT and CDR2 FQNNGV. Trimming took off 0 bases at V and 7 bases at J, with 11 bases between the two ends. The CDR3 loop spans 14 amino acids. CDR3 nucleotide sequence: TGTGCCAGCAGCTTAGATGAAAGAAAGTATACGCAGTATTTT. It specifies CASSLDERKYTQYF.

This clonotype turned up a few times. The chain recombines TRBV6-5 with TRBJ2-3; D ambiguous. This CDR3 contains 18 residues. CDR1 and CDR2 from the germline V gene are MNHEY and SVGAGI. Trimming shortened V by 5 bases and J by 2 bases, and 23 bases separated the two germline ends. In nucleotides, the CDR3 is TGTGCCAGCAGTCAAGGCGGAATTCCACAAAGCTCCACAGATACGCAGTATTTT. Protein: CASSQGGIPQSSTDTQYF.

V is TRBV4-1 and J is TRBJ2-2; D is unresolved. The V and J ends lost 6 bases and 5 bases respectively, with 19 bases between them. The CDR3 contains 16 residues. Germline lookup yields CDR1 MGHRA and CDR2 YSYEKL. The CDR3 DNA reads TGCGCCAGCAGTCCTACCCCCCAGGCTTCTACCGGGGAGCTGTTTTTT. Residues: CASSPTPQASTGELFF.

The chain employs TRBV3-1 and TRBJ1-1; D is unresolved. The CDR3 is 12 amino acids. V was pared by 3 bases and J by 7 bases, with 9 bases between. CDR1 LGHDT and CDR2 YNNKEL come from the germline V gene (reference sequence). Here the CDR3 reads CASSHRNREAFF. The CDR3 DNA follows: TGTGCCAGCAGCCATCGAAACCGTGAAGCTTTCTTT.

The chain's CDR3 is CASSAGKGLAGSFYEQYV. CDR3 coding DNA: TGTGCCAGCAGCGCCGGGAAGGGACTAGCGGGGAGCTTCTACGAGCAGTACGTC. The rearrangement uses TRBV7-9 and TRBJ2-7, with TRBD2 identical over 13 bases. Per germline, CDR1 SEHNR and CDR2 FQNEAQ (reference sequence). The CDR3 has 18 amino acids. Losses at the gene ends were 5 bases for V and 3 bases for J; bases not matched to a gene: 13.

The rearrangement uses TRBV5-1 and TRBJ2-3, with 7 bases aligning to TRBD2. V lost 0 bases, J lost 0 bases, and 4 bases stayed unmatched. There are 16 residues in the CDR3. CDR1 is SGHRS and CDR2 is YFSETQ in the germline V gene. CDR3 region: CASSLGYGGSTDTQYF. In nucleotides, the CDR3 is TGCGCCAGCAGCTTGGGGTACGGGGGGAGCACAGATACGCAGTATTTT.

The chain is built from TRBV27 and TRBJ2-7; D gene ambiguous. V gave up 0 bases and J gave up 2 bases, with 8 bases separating them. Germline lookup yields CDR1 MNHEY and CDR2 SMNVEV (reference sequence). There are 14 residues in the CDR3. CDR3 nucleotides: TGTGCCAGCAGTTTATCGTTCCCGACCTACGAGCAGTACTTC. Translated: CASSLSFPTYEQYF.

The chain carries TRBV4-3 and TRBJ2-2; TRBD2 agrees at 7 bases. This CDR3 has 14 residues. The J segment lost 3 bases and the V segment lost 3 bases, leaving 1 base of the junction unmatched. Looked up from germline, CDR1 is LGHNA and CDR2 is YSLEER. For the CDR3, the DNA is TGCGCCAGCAGCCATAGCGGGTACACCGGGGAGCTGTTTTTT. Translation: CASSHSGYTGELFF.

This clonotype showed up just a few times. The chain has TRBV4-2 and TRBJ2-5, with 10 bases identical to TRBD1. V lost 0 bases and J lost 3; bases outside the gene matches: 4. The length of the CDR3 is 16 residues. Looked up from germline, CDR1 is LGHNA and CDR2 is YNFKEQ. The CDR3 spells CASSQDGGQGEETQYF. The CDR3 coding sequence is TGTGCCAGCAGCCAAGATGGAGGACAGGGGGAAGAGACCCAGTACTTC.

This clonotype was seen a few times. J is TRBJ1-5 and V is TRBV27; no reliable D call. CDR3 length equals 16 residues. CDR1 and CDR2 from the germline V gene are MNHEY and SMNVEV (reference sequence). V gave up 6 bases and J gave up 3 bases, with 18 bases separating them. CDR3 loop: CASSTLPRAPNQPQHF. The DNA for the CDR3 is TGTGCCAGCAGCACCCTTCCCCGGGCCCCCAATCAGCCCCAGCATTTT.

The chain employs TRBV27 and TRBJ1-1; 7 bases align to TRBD1. The J segment lost 7 bases and the V segment lost 6 bases, leaving 14 bases of the junction unmatched. Looked up from germline, CDR1 is MNHEY and CDR2 is SMNVEV (reference sequence). This CDR3 spans 15 amino acids. The CDR3 DNA reads TGTGCCAGCAGCCCTTTACCAGGGGGAAGCGGTGAAGCTTTCTTT. Translating it yields CASSPLPGGSGEAFF.

This clonotype appeared a few times. The V call is TRBV4-1, the J call TRBJ2-7; 8 nucleotides line up with TRBD2. With V trimmed by 0 bases and J by 3 bases, 10 bases remained unmatched. This CDR3 spans 17 amino acids. Germline CDR1 is MGHRA and CDR2 is YSYEKL. The chain's CDR3 is CASSQDGRGADLYEQYF. DNA for the CDR3: TGCGCCAGCAGCCAAGATGGGCGGGGGGCCGACCTCTACGAGCAGTACTTC.

This clonotype was picked up a small number of times. This chain connects TRBV10-2 to TRBJ1-1, with D perhaps TRBD1 (5 bases). CDR1 is WSHSY, CDR2 SAAADI, per germline. With 4 bases removed from V and 1 base from J, the gap between germline ends came to 13 bases. This CDR3 comprises 15 residues. CDR3 protein: CASSAEGLRNTEAFF. The CDR3 nucleotides read TGCGCCAGCAGTGCGGAGGGACTAAGGAACACTGAAGCTTTCTTT.

The chain employs TRBV7-2 and TRBJ2-2; possibly TRBD2 for D (6 bases). Germline CDR1 and CDR2: SGHTA and FQGNSA. This CDR3 has 14 residues. V lost 5 bases to trimming and J lost 5 bases, with 12 bases between them. The CDR3 DNA reads as TGTGCCAGCAGCCCCCGTCGGGAGACCGGGGAGCTGTTTTTT. Encoded protein: CASSPRRETGELFF.

This clonotype has just a few counts. The chain is built from TRBV11-2 and TRBJ2-3; D is uncertain. The CDR3 is 21 residues long. CDR1 and CDR2 from the germline V gene are SGHAT and FQNNGV. The V and J ends lost 3 bases and 0 bases respectively, with 28 bases between them. CDR3 nucleotides: TGTGCCAGCAGCTTCAGACCTTCGACGCTATCCGGCGGCTCTAGCACAGATACGCAGTATTTT. Translation gives CASSFRPSTLSGGSSTDTQYF.

The V gene is TRBV6-5, the J gene TRBJ1-1; possibly TRBD1 for D (6 bases). V lost 6 bases to trimming and J lost 0 bases, with 14 bases between them. The CDR3 covers 15 residues. CDR1 and CDR2 from the germline V gene are MNHEY and SVGAGI. The CDR3 DNA reads as TGTGCCAGCAGCAAAACAGGGAACTTGAACACTGAAGCTTTCTTT. Its protein product is CASSKTGNLNTEAFF.

The V and J genes are TRBV6-5 and TRBJ1-5; weak D call: TRBD1 (5 bases). Trimming removed 5 bases from V and 0 bases from J, with 11 bases in between. The CDR3 contains 15 residues. Germline CDR1 is MNHEY and CDR2 is SVGAGI. This CDR3 is CASSVGPRSNQPQHF. In DNA form, the CDR3 reads TGTGCCAGCAGTGTGGGACCCCGTAGCAATCAGCCCCAGCATTTT.

The rearrangement links TRBV11-2 to TRBJ2-3; 8 bases fit TRBD1. With 5 bases clipped from V and 0 bases from J, the junction kept 4 bases outside the gene matches. The CDR3 has 15 residues. Germline CDR1 and CDR2: SGHAT and FQNNGV. The CDR3 reads CASSTRTGSTDTQYF. The DNA of the CDR3 is TGTGCCAGCAGCACCCGGACAGGGAGCACAGATACGCAGTATTTT.

This clonotype was observed many times. The chain couples TRBV6-4 to TRBJ2-3; 7 nucleotides match TRBD2. This CDR3 region has 15 residues. V lost 0 bases, J lost 1 base, and 1 base stayed unmatched. The germline CDR1 and CDR2 sequences are MRHNA and SNTAGT. CDR3 loop: CASSDSSGGTDTQYF. The CDR3 nucleotides read TGTGCCAGCAGTGACTCGAGCGGGGGCACAGATACGCAGTATTTT.

The V gene is TRBV28, the J gene TRBJ2-2; D call uncertain. The CDR3 is made up of 15 amino acids. Germline CDR1 and CDR2: MDHEN and SYDVKM. Trimming stripped 3 bases from V and 7 bases from J, with 15 bases between. The CDR3 nucleotides read TGTGCCAGCAGTTTTCGAAGGCTCCGGGTCGGGGAGCTGTTTTTT. The encoded protein is CASSFRRLRVGELFF.

This chain joins TRBV7-2 and TRBJ2-3, with 7 bases matching TRBD2. From germline, CDR1 is SGHTA and CDR2 FQGNSA. V dropped 11 bases and J dropped 0; count of bases not matched to a gene: 8. The CDR3 sequence is 14 residues long. Written as DNA, the CDR3 is TGTGCCGCCGGTGGGAGGGTTAGCACAGATACGCAGTATTTT. Translating it yields CAAGGRVSTDTQYF.

This clonotype was counted only a few times. The J gene is TRBJ2-3, the V gene TRBV29-1; D gene ambiguous. In germline, CDR1 is SQVTM, CDR2 ANQGSEA. There are 12 residues in the CDR3. V was shortened by 7 bases and J by 1 base, with 9 bases between the two germline ends. In nucleotides, the CDR3 is TGCAGCGAAGGGTTGGGCACAGATACGCAGTATTTT. Protein product: CSEGLGTDTQYF.

The chain uses TRBV7-9 and TRBJ1-1, with D unclear. V was pared by 3 bases and J by 6 bases, with 17 bases between. The CDR3 extends over 15 amino acids. Per germline, CDR1 SEHNR and CDR2 FQNEAQ (reference sequence). CDR3 DNA sequence: TGTGCCAGCAGCTTGGGTCAGGTTTTGGGCGCTGAAGCTTTCTTT. This sequence encodes CASSLGQVLGAEAFF.

This clonotype was counted ten times or more. The V gene is TRBV6-2 or TRBV6-3, the J gene TRBJ1-5; D possibly corresponds to TRBD1 (5 bases). The CDR3 covers 14 residues. Between the trimmed V and J ends, which lost 5 bases and 4 bases, there was a span of 12 bases. Germline CDR1 and CDR2: MNHEY and SVGEGT. CDR3 in amino acids: CASSPQGGNQPQHF. The CDR3, as DNA: TGTGCCAGCAGTCCTCAGGGTGGGAATCAGCCCCAGCATTTT.

In its sample, this clonotype was seen a few times. This chain connects TRBV5-5 to TRBJ2-5, with 8 nucleotides matching TRBD2. The CDR3 is made up of 16 amino acids. V was clipped by 1 base and J by 5 bases; unmatched bases: 10. The germline V gene has CDR1 SGHKS and CDR2 YYEKEE (reference sequence). The CDR3 bases are TGTGCCAGCAGCTTGAACGTACGGGGGGGCGTCGAGACCCAGTACTTC. Its protein product is CASSLNVRGGVETQYF.

The chain employs TRBV6-5 and TRBJ2-3, with a possible D match to TRBD2 (5 bases). The CDR3 length is 14 residues. Germline V gene lookup returns CDR1 MNHEY and CDR2 SVGAGI. Trimming took 2 bases from V and 4 from J, leaving 10 bases between them. The CDR3 spells CASSYTLASDTQYF. In DNA, the CDR3 is TGTGCCAGCAGTTACACTCTAGCATCAGATACGCAGTATTTT.

The V call is TRBV3-1, the J call TRBJ2-3; D possibly corresponds to TRBD2 (5 bases). V lost 1 base and J 0 bases, leaving 5 bases between the germline ends. The CDR3 length is 14 residues. Germline assignment: CDR1 LGHDT and CDR2 YNNKEL (reference sequence). CDR3 bases: TGTGCCAGCAGCCAAGCGGGAAGCACAGATACGCAGTATTTT. It specifies CASSQAGSTDTQYF.

This clonotype was seen only a few times. This sequence joins TRBV4-3 and TRBJ2-1; 7 positions agree with TRBD1. Germline V gives CDR1 LGHNA, CDR2 YSLEER. The CDR3 runs to 13 residues. V lost 3 bases to trimming and J lost 10 bases; unmatched junction nucleotides: 6. CDR3 DNA sequence: TGCGCCAGCAGCCACGAGGGACAGTCCGAGCAGTTCTTC. Translated, it gives CASSHEGQSEQFF.

This clonotype was recorded a few times. V is TRBV6-5 and J is TRBJ2-3; 9 nucleotides align to TRBD2. Germline loops: CDR1 MNHEY, CDR2 SVGAGI. The CDR3 is made up of 17 amino acids. V lost 0 bases and J lost 4; bases outside the gene matches: 8. This CDR3 is CASSYSPAGGRADTQYF. CDR3 DNA: TGTGCCAGCAGTTACTCGCCAGCGGGGGGTCGGGCAGATACGCAGTATTTT.